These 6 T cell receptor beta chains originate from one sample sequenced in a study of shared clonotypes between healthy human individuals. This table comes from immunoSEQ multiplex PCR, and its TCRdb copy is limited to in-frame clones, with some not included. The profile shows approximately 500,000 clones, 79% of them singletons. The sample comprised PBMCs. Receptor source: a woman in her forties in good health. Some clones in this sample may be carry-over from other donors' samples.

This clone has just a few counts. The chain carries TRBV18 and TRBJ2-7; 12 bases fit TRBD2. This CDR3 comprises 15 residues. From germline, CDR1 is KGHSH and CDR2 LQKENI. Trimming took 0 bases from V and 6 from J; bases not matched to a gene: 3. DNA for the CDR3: TGTGCCAGCTCACCACCGACTAGCGGGAGATCCGAGCAGTACTTC. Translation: CASSPPTSGRSEQYF.

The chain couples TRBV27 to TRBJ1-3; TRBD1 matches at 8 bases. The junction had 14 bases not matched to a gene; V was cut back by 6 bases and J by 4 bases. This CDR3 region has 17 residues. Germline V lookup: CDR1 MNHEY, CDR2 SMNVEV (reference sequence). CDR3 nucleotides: TGTGCCAGCAGCCCCCTTCCGGGACAGGTTTTAGGAAACACCATATATTTT. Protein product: CASSPLPGQVLGNTIYF.

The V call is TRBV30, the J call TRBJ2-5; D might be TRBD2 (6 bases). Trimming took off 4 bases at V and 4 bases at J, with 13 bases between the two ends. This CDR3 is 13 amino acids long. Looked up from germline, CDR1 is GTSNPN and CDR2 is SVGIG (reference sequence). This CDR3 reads CAWNDGTPETQYF. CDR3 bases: TGTGCCTGGAACGACGGGACTCCAGAGACCCAGTACTTC. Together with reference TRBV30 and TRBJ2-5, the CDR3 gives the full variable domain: SQTIHQWPATLVQPVGSPLSLECTVEGTSNPNLYWYRQAAGRGLQLLFYSVGIGQISSEVPQNLSASRPQDRQFILSSKKLLLSDSGFYLCAWNDGTPETQYFGPGTRLLVL.

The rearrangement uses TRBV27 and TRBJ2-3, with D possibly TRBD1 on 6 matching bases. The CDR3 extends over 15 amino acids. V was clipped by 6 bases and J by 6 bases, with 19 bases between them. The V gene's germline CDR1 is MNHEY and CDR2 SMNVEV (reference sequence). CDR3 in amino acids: CASSDPTRQADTQYF. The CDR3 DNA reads TGTGCCAGCAGCGATCCAACTCGACAGGCGGATACGCAGTATTTT.

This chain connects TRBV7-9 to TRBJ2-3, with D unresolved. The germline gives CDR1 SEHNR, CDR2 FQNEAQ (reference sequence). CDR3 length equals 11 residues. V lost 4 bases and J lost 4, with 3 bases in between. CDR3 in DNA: TGTGCCAGCAGCTCCGCAGATACGCAGTATTTT. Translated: CASSSADTQYF.

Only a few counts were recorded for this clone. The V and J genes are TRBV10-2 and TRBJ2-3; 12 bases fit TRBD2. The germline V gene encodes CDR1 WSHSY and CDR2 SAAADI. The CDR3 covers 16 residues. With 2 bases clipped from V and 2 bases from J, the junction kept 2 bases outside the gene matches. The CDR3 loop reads CASSERLAGDTDTQYF. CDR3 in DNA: TGCGCCAGCAGTGAGAGACTAGCGGGGGACACAGATACGCAGTATTTT.